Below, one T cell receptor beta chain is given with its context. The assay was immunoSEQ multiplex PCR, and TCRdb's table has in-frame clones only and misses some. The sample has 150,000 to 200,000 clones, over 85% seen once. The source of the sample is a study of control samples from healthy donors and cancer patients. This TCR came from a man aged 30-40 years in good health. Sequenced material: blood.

The CDR3 spells CAISESGQFFYGYTF. Here the CDR3 DNA reads TGTGCCATCAGTGAGTCGGGACAGTTCTTCTATGGCTACACCTTC. This rearrangement joins TRBV10-3 to TRBJ1-2; 7 nucleotides line up with TRBD1. From germline, CDR1 is ENHRY and CDR2 SYGVKD. This CDR3 contains 15 residues. After removal of 0 bases from V and 4 bases from J, the junction contained 5 bases not matched to a gene.